Presented here are 13 T cell receptor beta chains from one specimen sequenced in a study of blood T cells in healthy people across ages. The use of a sample-barcoded 5' primer and a J-beta primer mix characterized a second PCR of 7 to 11 cycles. TCRdb itself ran the 5' RACE reads through MiXCR, one entry per CDR3 protein. This table has about 1.1 million distinct CDR3 sequences, more than 30% appearing once. Sequencing was carried out using blood. The receptor set was obtained from a man aged 18 to 30 in good health.

V gene TRBV12-3 or TRBV12-4 combines with J gene TRBJ2-1; D might be TRBD1 (6 bases). The CDR3 consists of 13 residues. V was cut by 5 bases and J by 6 bases, with 11 bases left in between. The CDR3 sequence: CASSPRQANEQFF. The CDR3 nucleotides are TGTGCCAGCAGTCCCAGACAGGCCAATGAGCAGTTCTTC.

In its sample, this clonotype was seen a few times. The V and J genes are TRBV6-6 and TRBJ1-2; no reliable D call. CDR3 length: 13 residues. Trimming removed 2 bases from V and 4 bases from J, with 8 bases in between. CDR1 MNHNY and CDR2 SVGAGI come from the germline V gene (reference sequence). The CDR3 is CASSYDGFYGYTF. CDR3 DNA sequence: TGTGCCAGCAGTTACGACGGTTTCTATGGCTACACCTTC.

The chain combines TRBV10-3 with TRBJ1-1; 9 bases agree with TRBD1. With 5 bases clipped from V and 3 bases from J, the junction kept 1 base outside the gene matches. This CDR3 spans 13 amino acids. Germline V gene data show CDR1 as ENHRY and CDR2 as SYGVKD. The CDR3 is CAISTGGDTEAFF. The CDR3 nucleotides read TGTGCCATCAGTACAGGGGGCGACACTGAAGCTTTCTTT.

This clonotype was observed many times. The V and J genes are TRBV4-2 and TRBJ1-2; D is unresolved. Trimming removed 0 bases from V and 6 bases from J, with 14 bases in between. In germline, CDR1 is LGHNA, CDR2 YNFKEQ. The CDR3 contains 15 residues. CDR3 nucleotides: TGTGCCAGCAGCCAAGAACCGGAGAGGGTCGATGGCTACACCTTC. Translated, it gives CASSQEPERVDGYTF.

At least ten counts were recorded for this clonotype. V and J are TRBV6-5 and TRBJ2-6, with a possible D match to TRBD2 (6 bases). Between the trimmed V and J ends, which lost 2 bases and 2 bases, there was a span of 7 bases. The germline V gene has CDR1 MNHEY and CDR2 SVGAGI. The CDR3 totals 15 residues. The CDR3 DNA reads TGTGCCAGCAGTTACAGGGAGGCTGGGGCCAACGTCCTGACTTTC. As protein: CASSYREAGANVLTF.

With respect to this clonotype: The junction departs from germline at one end; a sequencing error may be responsible. The chain joins TRBV3-1 to TRBJ2-1; 9 positions agree with TRBD1. The CDR3 runs to 15 residues. CDR1 and CDR2 from the germline V gene are LGHDT and YNNKEL (reference sequence). The DNA of the CDR3 is TGTGCCAGCAGCCGGGAGGACAGGGGATACAATAAGCAGTTCTTC. Its protein is CASSREDRGYNKQFF.

Comments on this clonotype: This could be a read error, since a much larger clone is one nucleotide away. The V gene is TRBV4-3, the J gene TRBJ1-4, with D uncertain. This CDR3 has 16 amino acids. Per germline, CDR1 LGHNA and CDR2 YSLEER. CDR3 residues: CAGSQEYRATNEKLFF. The CDR3 coding sequence is TGCGCCGGCAGCCAAGAATACCGGGCAACTAATGAAAAACTGTTTTTT.

This clonotype showed up just a few times. The DNA of the CDR3 is TGTGCCAGCTCACCCAATCCACTAGCGGGGGGGCCGATGGCCTACAATGAGCAGTTCTTC. Translation: CASSPNPLAGGPMAYNEQFF. The chain recombines TRBV18 with TRBJ2-1; 13 nucleotides agree with TRBD2. Germline lookup yields CDR1 KGHSH and CDR2 LQKENI. With V trimmed by 3 bases and J by 2 bases, 13 bases remained unmatched. This CDR3 comprises 20 residues. The complete variable domain, with remaining parts taken from reference TRBV18 and TRBJ2-1, reads NAGVMQNPRHLVRRRGQEARLRCSPMKGHSHVYWYRQLPEEGLKFMVYLQKENIIDESGMPKERFSAEFPKEGPSILRIQQVVRGDSAAYFCASSPNPLAGGPMAYNEQFFGPGTRLTVL.

This clonotype was seen a few times. The chain joins TRBV4-3 to TRBJ1-1; D is perhaps TRBD1 (6 bases). The length of the CDR3 is 15 residues. V lost 2 bases to trimming and J lost 6 bases, with 16 bases between them. The germline V gene encodes CDR1 LGHNA and CDR2 YSLEER. The CDR3 here is CASSQLNRGAPEAFF. The DNA for the CDR3 is TGCGCCAGCAGCCAATTGAACCGGGGGGCTCCTGAAGCTTTCTTT.

The DNA for the CDR3 is TGTGCCAGCAGTTCCACCCCGCAGGAGACTGCTGGAAACACCATATATTTT. Residues: CASSSTPQETAGNTIYF. The V call is TRBV6-5, the J call TRBJ1-3; no reliable D call. The CDR3 extends over 17 amino acids. The V gene's germline CDR1 is MNHEY and CDR2 SVGAGI. Trimming cost V 4 bases and J 2 bases, with 18 bases left between them.

This clonotype was seen more than once but under ten times. The chain has TRBV20-1 and TRBJ2-2, with TRBD1 identical over 7 bases. Germline V gene lookup returns CDR1 DFQATT and CDR2 SNEGSKA (reference sequence). J lost 7 bases, V lost 6 bases, and 8 bases had no gene match. This CDR3 comprises 13 residues. The CDR3: CSADREVGGELFF. For the CDR3, the DNA is TGCAGTGCAGACAGGGAAGTAGGCGGGGAGCTGTTTTTT.

The chain recombines TRBV12-3 or TRBV12-4 with TRBJ1-2; unclear D gene. This CDR3 contains 13 residues. V dropped 2 bases and J dropped 8 bases, with 12 bases sitting between them. CDR3 DNA: TGTGCCAGCAGTTTATCCCTGGCCAGGGGCTACACCTTC. Amino acids: CASSLSLARGYTF.

The chain has TRBV6-5 and TRBJ2-1; 11 nucleotides agree with TRBD2. The V and J ends lost 6 bases and 9 bases, in that order; junction bases with no gene match: 10. Germline V gene lookup returns CDR1 MNHEY and CDR2 SVGAGI. This CDR3 comprises 15 residues. The DNA for the CDR3 is TGTGCCAGCAGCAAAATAGCGGGGGGGCCGGGTGAGCAGTTCTTC. It translates to CASSKIAGGPGEQFF.